The T cell receptor beta chain under discussion was sequenced for a study of T-cell reconstitution after alpha-beta-depleted transplantation in children. General study findings and limits: About two months after transplant, alpha-beta T cells reportedly came from several hundred expanded graft clones. Recipient T cells and thymic progenitors that survived were the source of the high TCRbeta diversity seen at day 60 in some patients.

CDR1 is SQVTM, CDR2 ANQGSEA, per germline. CDR3 length equals 13 residues. V lost 5 bases, J lost 8 bases, and 7 bases stayed unmatched. Preparing the TCRbeta library involved the use of unique molecular identifiers. TCRdb itself ran the PCR reads through MiXCR, one entry per CDR3 protein. The table shows about 510,000 distinct CDR3 sequences, with roughly 11% occurring only once. This clonotype was observed at least ten times. No antigen is known for it. The V call is TRBV29-1, the J call TRBJ2-1; the match to TRBD2 covers 9 bases. The sample consisted of PBMCs, mostly from graft donor cells, taken 180 days after TCRalphabeta/CD19-depleted stem cell transplant. The source of this sequence is a female patient aged 2-9 years who had a stem cell transplant for aplastic anemia, so the T cells may come from the graft donor. The CDR3 DNA reads TGCAGCGTTCAGGCGGGAGGGTTATATGAGCAGTTCTTC. As protein: CSVQAGGLYEQFF.